The present T cell receptor (beta chain) was sequenced within a study of T-cell reconstitution after alpha-beta-depleted transplantation in children. This CDR3 has 16 amino acids. Germline CDR1 is SEHNR and CDR2 is FQNEAQ (reference sequence). V dropped 8 bases and J dropped 5; count of bases not matched to a gene: 14. This clonotype has more than one count but fewer than ten. Researchers prepared the TCRbeta library using unique molecular identifiers, the study reports. One entry per CDR3 protein results from TCRdb running MiXCR on the PCR reads. The repertoire holds just over 350,000 distinct CDR3 sequences, with about an eighth as singletons.

The chain recombines TRBV7-9 with TRBJ1-2, with TRBD1 matching over 10 bases. The receptor comes from a human donor who donated a stem cell graft to a child with Fanconi anemia. This material consisted of PBMCs, taken from the stem cell graft. The CDR3 nucleotides read TGTGCCAGCGGGACAGGGGAAGTGTCGGCAGCATATGGCTACACCTTC. This translates into CASGTGEVSAAYGYTF.